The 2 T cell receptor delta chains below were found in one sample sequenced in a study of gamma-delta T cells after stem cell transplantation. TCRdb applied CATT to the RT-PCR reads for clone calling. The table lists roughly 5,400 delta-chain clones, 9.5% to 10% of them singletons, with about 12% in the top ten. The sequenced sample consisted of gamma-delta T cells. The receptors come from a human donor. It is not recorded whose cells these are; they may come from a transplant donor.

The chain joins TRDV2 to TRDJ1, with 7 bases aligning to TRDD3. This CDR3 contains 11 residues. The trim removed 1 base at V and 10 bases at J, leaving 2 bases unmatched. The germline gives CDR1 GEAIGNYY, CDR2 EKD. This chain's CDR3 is CACDTGGTLIF. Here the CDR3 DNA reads TGTGCCTGTGACACTGGGGGAACACTCATCTTT.

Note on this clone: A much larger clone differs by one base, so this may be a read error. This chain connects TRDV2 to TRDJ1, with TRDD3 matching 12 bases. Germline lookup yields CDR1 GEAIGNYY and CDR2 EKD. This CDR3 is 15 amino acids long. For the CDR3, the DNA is TGTGCCTGTTTTCCAGTACTGGGGGATACCGATAACCTCATCTTT. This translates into CACFPVLGDTDNLIF.